Listed below are T cell receptor beta chains from one sample, sequenced in a study of OX40 agonist ivuxolimab in advanced cancers. Clones were read by immunoSEQ multiplex PCR, and TCRdb kept only the in-frame ones, dropping some. This sample yields about 76,000 clones, of which about 89% are seen a single time; around 13% belongs to the top ten. Material: CD4+ or CD8+ T cells sorted from blood, obtained in a trial of the OX40 agonist ivuxolimab. These receptors came from an adult with an advanced solid tumor such as melanoma, head and neck, liver or kidney cancer. The CDR3 runs from the conserved cysteine through the conserved F or W. Fields, in order: D gene, clone size, J gene, V gene, CDR3 protein, CDR3 DNA. The D gene is left open where the match is weak. Where a row states a size, it is once, few, many or the class of an expanded clone; other rows omit it.

D: NA
size: NA
J: TRBJ1-2
V: TRBV27
CDR3: CASSKGVPAYGYTF
DNA: TGTGCCAGCAGTAAGGGGGTACCGGCCTATGGCTACACCTTC

D: TRBD1
size: few
J: TRBJ2-2
V: TRBV7-2
CDR3: CASSLATGGGGELFF
DNA: TGTGCCAGCAGCTTAGCGACAGGGGGCGGCGGGGAGCTGTTTTTT

D: NA
size: NA
J: TRBJ2-1
V: TRBV7-3
CDR3: CASSPPGTGYNEQFF
DNA: TGTGCCAGCAGCCCACCCGGGACGGGATACAATGAGCAGTTCTTC

D: NA
size: NA
J: TRBJ2-5
V: TRBV7-2
CDR3: CASSLVRGGTQYF
DNA: TGTGCCAGCAGCTTAGTGAGAGGAGGGACCCAGTACTTC

D: NA
size: few
J: TRBJ1-5
V: TRBV6-1
CDR3: CASSDSHYSNQPQHF
DNA: TGTGCCAGCAGTGACAGCCATTATAGCAATCAGCCCCAGCATTTT

D: NA
size: NA
J: TRBJ1-2
V: TRBV27
CDR3: CASSLGALYGYTF
DNA: TGTGCCAGCAGCCTTGGGGCATTGTATGGCTACACCTTC

D: NA
size: NA
J: TRBJ2-5
V: TRBV10-3
CDR3: CAIRTPQETQYF
DNA: TGTGCCATCAGAACTCCCCAAGAGACCCAGTACTTC

D: NA
size: NA
J: TRBJ1-2
V: TRBV7-2
CDR3: CATSPSAQTNYGYTF
DNA: TGTGCCACCAGTCCAAGCGCCCAGACTAACTATGGCTACACCTTC

D: NA
size: once
J: TRBJ2-3
V: TRBV7-9
CDR3: CASSFIGNTDTQYF
DNA: TGTGCCAGCAGCTTCATCGGGAACACAGATACGCAGTATTTT

D: NA
size: NA
J: TRBJ2-1
V: TRBV27
CDR3: CASSPDSSYNEQFF
DNA: TGTGCCAGCAGTCCCGACAGCTCCTACAATGAGCAGTTCTTC

D: NA
size: NA
J: TRBJ1-1
V: TRBV5-1
CDR3: CASSLYPPGTNTEAFF
DNA: TGCGCCAGCAGCTTGTACCCCCCCGGGACGAACACTGAAGCTTTCTTT

D: NA
size: NA
J: TRBJ1-2
V: TRBV25-1
CDR3: CASSPPAMVGYTF
DNA: TGTGCCAGCAGCCCACCAGCAATGGTGGGCTACACCTTC

D: NA
size: NA
J: TRBJ2-3
V: TRBV6-1
CDR3: CASSLGTQYF
DNA: TGTGCCAGCAGCTTGGGTACGCAGTATTTT

D: NA
size: NA
J: TRBJ1-1
V: TRBV9
CDR3: CASSGRHTEAFF
DNA: TGTGCCAGCAGCGGCCGCCACACTGAAGCTTTCTTT

D: TRBD1
size: NA
J: TRBJ2-7
V: TRBV18
CDR3: CASSPGTGVGYEQYF
DNA: TGTGCCAGCTCACCCGGGACAGGGGTAGGCTACGAGCAGTACTTC

D: TRBD2
size: NA
J: TRBJ2-3
V: TRBV25-1
CDR3: CASSVHLTSGKDTQYF
DNA: TGTGCCAGCAGTGTCCACCTGACTAGCGGAAAAGATACGCAGTATTTT

D: NA
size: NA
J: TRBJ1-2
V: TRBV30
CDR3: CAWSVDTGTYYGYTF
DNA: TGTGCCTGGAGTGTAGATACAGGGACATACTATGGCTACACCTTC

D: NA
size: NA
J: TRBJ2-7
V: TRBV10-3
CDR3: CAISVETDTYEQYF
DNA: TGTGCCATCAGTGTAGAGACGGATACCTACGAGCAGTACTTC

D: TRBD2
size: NA
J: TRBJ2-5
V: TRBV7-2
CDR3: CASSLMNGRGGKTQYF
DNA: TGTGCCAGCAGCTTAATGAACGGGAGGGGAGGAAAGACCCAGTACTTC

D: NA
size: NA
J: TRBJ1-4
V: TRBV6-6
CDR3: CASSYMYTNEKLFF
DNA: TGTGCCAGCAGTTACATGTACACTAATGAAAAACTGTTTTTT

D: TRBD2
size: NA
J: TRBJ2-5
V: TRBV6-1
CDR3: CASKTSGSQETQYF
DNA: TGTGCCAGCAAAACTAGCGGGAGCCAAGAGACCCAGTACTTC

D: NA
size: few
J: TRBJ1-1
V: TRBV7-9
CDR3: CASSFYREMNTEAFF
DNA: TGTGCCAGCAGCTTCTACAGGGAGATGAACACTGAAGCTTTCTTT

D: NA
size: few
J: TRBJ2-7
V: TRBV2
CDR3: CASNVGEQYF
DNA: TGTGCCAGCAACGTAGGGGAGCAGTACTTC

D: TRBD2
size: NA
J: TRBJ2-2
V: TRBV6-4
CDR3: CASSDLGLGSGELFF
DNA: TGTGCCAGCAGTGACCTCGGACTAGGCTCCGGGGAGCTGTTTTTT

D: NA
size: once
J: TRBJ1-3
V: TRBV7-2
CDR3: CASTLQAVSGNTIYF
DNA: TGTGCCAGCACCTTGCAGGCAGTCTCTGGAAACACCATATATTTT

D: NA
size: NA
J: TRBJ1-1
V: TRBV5-1
CDR3: CASSPGATLNTEAFF
DNA: TGCGCCAGCAGCCCGGGTGCAACCCTCAACACTGAAGCTTTCTTT

D: NA
size: NA
J: TRBJ1-5
V: TRBV6-1
CDR3: CASSEVDTVNQPQHF
DNA: TGTGCCAGCAGTGAAGTGGATACAGTCAATCAGCCCCAGCATTTT

D: NA
size: few
J: TRBJ2-7
V: TRBV7-8
CDR3: CASSLDWRRLSYEQYF
DNA: TGTGCCAGCAGCTTAGACTGGCGGCGACTCTCCTACGAGCAGTACTTC

D: TRBD1
size: NA
J: TRBJ1-5
V: TRBV7-9
CDR3: CASSLGTGDLQPQHF
DNA: TGTGCCAGCAGCTTGGGGACAGGGGACCTACAGCCCCAGCATTTT

D: TRBD1
size: NA
J: TRBJ1-2
V: TRBV6-5
CDR3: CASSYHDRGFTTF
DNA: TGTGCCAGCAGTTACCACGACAGGGGGTTCACCACCTTC

D: NA
size: NA
J: TRBJ2-7
V: TRBV10-3
CDR3: CAISDKGTYEQYF
DNA: TGTGCCATCAGTGATAAGGGGACCTACGAGCAGTACTTC

D: NA
size: NA
J: TRBJ2-7
V: TRBV13
CDR3: CASSRPKGTNNEQYF
DNA: TGTGCCAGCAGCCGGCCCAAGGGGACGAATAACGAGCAGTACTTC

D: TRBD1
size: once
J: TRBJ2-5
V: TRBV7-6
CDR3: CASTRDRIGSYQETQYF
DNA: TGTGCCAGCACGAGGGACAGGATCGGCAGTTACCAAGAGACCCAGTACTTC

D: TRBD2
size: NA
J: TRBJ2-3
V: TRBV18
CDR3: CASSPGLAEGRGDTQYF
DNA: TGTGCCAGCTCACCCGGACTAGCGGAAGGACGAGGCGATACGCAGTATTTT

D: NA
size: NA
J: TRBJ1-1
V: TRBV27
CDR3: CASSEDSPEAFF
DNA: TGTGCCAGCAGTGAAGACAGCCCTGAAGCTTTCTTT

D: NA
size: NA
J: TRBJ2-5
V: TRBV28
CDR3: CASSHGTGGAQYF
DNA: TGTGCCAGCAGTCACGGGACTGGAGGGGCCCAGTACTTC

D: NA
size: NA
J: TRBJ1-4
V: TRBV28
CDR3: CASSSRGPTTNEKLFF
DNA: TGTGCCAGCAGCTCCAGGGGCCCTACAACTAATGAAAAACTGTTTTTT

D: TRBD2
size: NA
J: TRBJ2-1
V: TRBV19
CDR3: CASSPTSGKANEQFF
DNA: TGTGCCAGTAGTCCGACTAGCGGGAAAGCAAATGAGCAGTTCTTC

D: NA
size: NA
J: TRBJ1-1
V: TRBV27
CDR3: CASSSPAREAFF
DNA: TGTGCCAGCAGCTCCCCGGCCAGAGAAGCTTTCTTT